The table lists the clone carrying this TCR beta chain with a count of one. Autoimmune disease history or systemic immunosuppression excluded patients. The CDR3 contains 17 residues. Per the germline V gene, CDR1 is ENHRY and CDR2 is SYGVKD. Trimming removed 0 bases at V and 4 bases at J, with 18 bases between. Libraries were prepared by immunoSEQ multiplex PCR; TCRdb keeps only in-frame clonotypes and omits some of them. This sample has roughly 40,000 clones, with about nine tenths found just once. This sample is part of a study of OX40 agonist ivuxolimab in advanced cancers. Study background: At 82.7% male, the cohort had a mean age of 60 years, ranging from roughly 20 to 90. Patients with prior anti-PD-1, anti-PD-L1 or anti-CTLA-4 therapy were eligible; about 41% had some. Patients achieving partial responses numbered three: one hepatocellular carcinoma case and two cutaneous melanoma cases.

The sequence derives from an adult with an advanced solid tumor such as melanoma, head and neck, liver or kidney cancer. The sample consisted of CD4+ or CD8+ T cells sorted from blood, taken in a trial of the OX40 agonist ivuxolimab. V is TRBV10-3 and J is TRBJ1-2, with unresolved D. The CDR3 region has the DNA TGTGCCATCAGTGAGTCTAGGCCAGAAAGAATGTTCTATGGCTACACCTTC. It specifies CAISESRPERMFYGYTF.